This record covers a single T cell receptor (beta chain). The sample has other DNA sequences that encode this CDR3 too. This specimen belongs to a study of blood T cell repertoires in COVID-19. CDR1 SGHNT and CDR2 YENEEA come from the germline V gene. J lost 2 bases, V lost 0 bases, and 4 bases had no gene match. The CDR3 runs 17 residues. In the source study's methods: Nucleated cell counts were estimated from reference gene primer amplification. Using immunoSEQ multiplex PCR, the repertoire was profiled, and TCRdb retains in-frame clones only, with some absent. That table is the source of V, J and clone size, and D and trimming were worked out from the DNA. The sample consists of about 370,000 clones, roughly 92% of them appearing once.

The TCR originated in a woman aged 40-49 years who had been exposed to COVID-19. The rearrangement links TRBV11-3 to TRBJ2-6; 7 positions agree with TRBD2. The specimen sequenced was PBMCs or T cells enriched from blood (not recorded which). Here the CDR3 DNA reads TGTGCCAGCAGCTTAGATCTGGGAGGGGCTGGGGCCAACGTCCTGACTTTC. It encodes CASSLDLGGAGANVLTF.